The 32 T cell receptor beta chains reported below all come from one sample, sequenced in a study of T cell changes during pregnancy in multiple sclerosis (dated by TCRdb to 2018 to 2020). Libraries were built with the immunoSEQ multiplex PCR assay. TCRdb limited this immuneACCESS table to in-frame rearrangements with V and J called. A share of clones is missing; checked studies link under half to unresolved V genes, and the rest is unexplained. Here the sample has tens of thousands of clones; around 91% occur a single time. The top ten constitute more than 1.5% of the sample. This sample comprised peripheral blood, obtained after pregnancy. The receptor source for this set is a female donor in good health, enrolled as a control in a pregnancy study.

The chain couples TRBV11-2 to TRBJ2-1, with a possible D match to TRBD1 (5 bases). The CDR3 is 14 amino acids. The V end was cut by 1 base, the J end by 4 bases, with 8 bases between. Germline assignment: CDR1 SGHAT and CDR2 FQNNGV. The CDR3 sequence is CASSLGGSYNEQFF. CDR3 in DNA: TGTGCCAGCAGCTTAGGGGGCAGTTACAATGAGCAGTTCTTC.

The V and J genes are TRBV7-9 and TRBJ2-7; D remains ambiguous. Germline V gene sequence: CDR1 SEHNR, CDR2 FQNEAQ (reference sequence). The length of the CDR3 is 12 residues. Trimming pared 1 base from V and 3 bases from J, leaving 4 bases between. The DNA of the CDR3 is TGTGCCAGCAGCTTAGGCAGCTACGAGCAGTACTTC. Translated, it gives CASSLGSYEQYF.

The chain carries TRBV10-3 and TRBJ1-2, with 7 positions matching TRBD1. Germline values: CDR1 ENHRY, CDR2 SYGVKD. After removal of 2 bases from V and 8 bases from J, the junction contained 5 bases not matched to a gene. The CDR3 is 13 amino acids. CDR3 amino acids: CAISEDRVYGYTF. DNA for the CDR3: TGTGCCATCAGTGAGGACAGGGTCTACGGCTACACCTTC.

The V gene is TRBV6-6, the J gene TRBJ1-1; D possibly corresponds to TRBD1 (6 bases). Germline-derived CDR1 and CDR2 are MNHNY and SVGAGI (reference sequence). V gave up 10 bases and J gave up 10 bases, with 13 bases separating them. This CDR3 has 10 amino acids. CDR3 sequence: CATGQGRAFF. DNA of the CDR3: TGTGCCACGGGCCAGGGGAGAGCTTTCTTT.

The gene calls are TRBV19 and TRBJ1-6, with unresolved D. The CDR3 covers 14 residues. The V and J ends lost 5 bases and 9 bases respectively, with 14 bases between them. Germline CDR1 and CDR2: LNHDA and SQIVND (reference sequence). The CDR3 sequence is CASSSEGLISPLHF. CDR3 nucleotide sequence: TGTGCCAGTAGTTCTGAAGGACTAATTTCACCCCTCCACTTT.

This chain connects TRBV6-6 to TRBJ1-6; 10 positions match TRBD1. The CDR3 loop spans 14 amino acids. After removal of 5 bases from V and 8 bases from J, the junction contained 3 bases not matched to a gene. The germline CDR1 and CDR2 sequences are MNHNY and SVGAGI (reference sequence). CDR3 in amino acids: CASSTDRGDSPLHF. The CDR3 DNA follows: TGTGCCAGCAGTACGGACAGGGGGGATTCACCCCTCCACTTT.

This clone was counted once. The chain has TRBV2 and TRBJ1-2; D call uncertain. V lost 1 base and J 3 bases, leaving 6 bases between the germline ends. Germline V gene lookup returns CDR1 SNHLY and CDR2 FYNNEI. The length of the CDR3 is 13 residues. This chain's CDR3 is CASSEGQYYGYTF. As DNA, the CDR3 is TGTGCCAGCAGTGAAGGGCAGTACTATGGCTACACCTTC.

J is TRBJ1-2 and V is TRBV6-6, with D possibly matching TRBD1 (6 bases). CDR1 MNHNY and CDR2 SVGAGI come from the germline V gene (reference sequence). The CDR3 is 14 amino acids. Trimming shortened V by 2 bases and J by 4 bases, and 11 bases separated the two germline ends. The CDR3 loop reads CASSYPGDGYGYTF. CDR3 DNA: TGTGCCAGCAGTTACCCAGGGGACGGCTATGGCTACACCTTC.

The chain joins TRBV5-4 to TRBJ2-5; possibly TRBD2 for D (6 bases). With 4 bases removed from V and 4 bases from J, the gap between germline ends came to 20 bases. The CDR3 covers 16 residues. Germline V gene sequence: CDR1 SGHNT, CDR2 YYREEE (reference sequence). The DNA of the CDR3 is TGTGCCAGCAGCCTTCCGGACTACTTGGGGGGAGAGACCCAGTACTTC. Its protein product is CASSLPDYLGGETQYF.

The chain employs TRBV4-3 and TRBJ2-6; unclear D gene. The length of the CDR3 is 15 residues. In germline, CDR1 is LGHNA, CDR2 YSLEER. V lost 2 bases, J lost 0 bases, and 5 bases lay in between. CDR3 region: CASSQFGSGANVLTF. The CDR3 DNA follows: TGCGCCAGCAGCCAATTCGGCTCTGGGGCCAACGTCCTGACTTTC.

The rearrangement links TRBV2 to TRBJ1-5; the match to TRBD1 covers 9 bases. Germline CDR1 is SNHLY and CDR2 is FYNNEI. The CDR3 length is 14 residues. The junction had 8 bases not matched to a gene; V was cut back by 7 bases and J by 7 bases. The CDR3 DNA reads as TGTGCCAGCACGAACGGACAGGGGATCCAGCCCCAGCATTTT. It encodes CASTNGQGIQPQHF.

The J gene is TRBJ1-4, the V gene TRBV19; 9 nucleotides match TRBD1. CDR1 is LNHDA and CDR2 is SQIVND in the germline V gene (reference sequence). This CDR3 is built from 13 residues. With V trimmed by 10 bases and J by 8 bases, 8 bases remained unmatched. CDR3 coding DNA: TGTGCCACCCTGGGACAGGGTTTCGAAAAACTGTTTTTT. It is translated as CATLGQGFEKLFF. The whole variable domain, filled in from reference TRBV19 and TRBJ1-4, reads DGGITQSPKYLFRKEGQNVTLSCEQNLNHDAMYWYRQDPGQGLRLIYYSQIVNDFQKGDIAEGYSVSREKKESFPLTVTSAQKNPTAFYLCATLGQGFEKLFFGSGTQLSVL.

The chain couples TRBV27 to TRBJ1-4; a weak D match, TRBD1 (5 bases). CDR1 and CDR2 from the germline V gene are MNHEY and SMNVEV (reference sequence). The CDR3 has 15 residues. V was pared by 5 bases and J by 5 bases, with 15 bases between. The CDR3 nucleotides read TGTGCCAGCAGTCCCCGCCAGGGCCGAAATGAAAAACTGTTTTTT. This translates into CASSPRQGRNEKLFF.

In this sample, this clone turned up many times. The chain links TRBV4-3 to TRBJ1-5, with TRBD1 identical over 8 bases. The J segment lost 7 bases and the V segment lost 0 bases, leaving 8 bases of the junction unmatched. The CDR3 length is 16 residues. Germline V lookup: CDR1 LGHNA, CDR2 YSLEER. As DNA, the CDR3 is TGCGCCAGCAGCCAAGATGAGGACAGGGAGAAACAGCCCCAGCATTTT. Translating it yields CASSQDEDREKQPQHF.

V and J are TRBV23-1 and TRBJ1-5; D remains ambiguous. TRBV23-1 counts as an open reading frame of uncertain function. V was shortened by 7 bases and J by 2 bases, with 15 bases between the two germline ends. The CDR3 runs to 15 residues. CDR3 in DNA: TGCGCCAGCACCCACCCGGGAGCACGCAATCAGCCCCAGCATTTT. Its protein product is CASTHPGARNQPQHF.

The V and J genes are TRBV19 and TRBJ1-2; unclear D gene. This CDR3 comprises 12 residues. Trimming took 5 bases from V and 8 from J, leaving 12 bases between them. Germline CDR1 is LNHDA and CDR2 is SQIVND (reference sequence). The CDR3, as DNA: TGTGCCAGTAGTCAAGGCCTAGGAGGCTACACCTTC. It codes for CASSQGLGGYTF.

Worth noting for this clone: Distinct nucleotide sequences in the sample also encode this CDR3. The V gene is TRBV28, the J gene TRBJ2-2; 7 nucleotides agree with TRBD1. The germline CDR1 and CDR2 sequences are MDHEN and SYDVKM. V lost 9 bases to trimming and J lost 0 bases; unmatched junction nucleotides: 4. The CDR3 has 14 amino acids. CDR3 amino acids: CASTGTANTGELFF. The CDR3 region has the DNA TGTGCCAGTACCGGGACAGCGAACACCGGGGAGCTGTTTTTT.

This chain connects TRBV7-9 to TRBJ1-4, with TRBD1 identical over 7 bases. V trimming: 11 bases; J trimming: 8 bases; junction bases outside the gene matches: 11. Germline V lookup: CDR1 SEHNR, CDR2 FQNEAQ (reference sequence). CDR3 length equals 13 residues. The CDR3 region is CAYFRQGNEKLFF. CDR3 in DNA: TGTGCCTATTTCCGACAGGGAAACGAAAAACTGTTTTTT.

V is TRBV7-2 and J is TRBJ2-7; TRBD1 aligns across 7 bases. V shed 8 bases, J shed 6 bases, and the junction held 13 bases outside the gene matches. CDR3 length: 14 residues. Germline CDR1 SGHTA, CDR2 FQGNSA. The CDR3 spells CASRGSARGSEQYF. CDR3 nucleotides: TGTGCCAGCCGGGGATCGGCCAGGGGGTCCGAGCAGTACTTC.

This chain connects TRBV7-8 to TRBJ1-1; D is ambiguous. The CDR3 length is 12 residues. Germline loops: CDR1 SGHVS, CDR2 FQNEAQ. V was pared by 4 bases and J by 7 bases, with 10 bases between. Here the CDR3 DNA reads TGTGCCAGCAGCTGGGCGGGTGGTGAAGCTTTCTTT. The encoded protein is CASSWAGGEAFF. Based on the CDR3 plus reference TRBV7-8 and TRBJ1-1, the full variable domain is GAGVSQSPRYKVAKRGQDVALRCDPISGHVSLFWYQQALGQGPEFLTYFQNEAQLDKSGLPSDRFFAERPEGSVSTLKIQRTQQEDSAVYLCASSWAGGEAFFGQGTRLTVV.

V and J are TRBV5-1 and TRBJ1-4, with 10 bases that match TRBD1. This CDR3 comprises 17 residues. The J segment lost 0 bases and the V segment lost 4 bases, leaving 6 bases of the junction unmatched. Germline lookup yields CDR1 SGHRS and CDR2 YFSETQ. The CDR3 is CASSRGQGGSTNEKLFF. CDR3 sequence (DNA): TGCGCCAGCAGCCGCGGACAGGGGGGATCAACTAATGAAAAACTGTTTTTT.

The chain joins TRBV7-3 to TRBJ1-2; D gene uncertain. Per the germline V gene, CDR1 is SGHTA and CDR2 is FQGTGA. Trimming pared 2 bases from V and 8 bases from J, leaving 12 bases between. This CDR3 comprises 13 residues. The CDR3 coding sequence is TGTGCCAGCAGCTTAGACGCGGGAAGCGGCTACACCTTC. As protein: CASSLDAGSGYTF.

The chain combines TRBV2 with TRBJ1-1; perhaps TRBD1 as D (5 bases). CDR3 length: 16 amino acids. Trimming cost V 4 bases and J 1 base, with 16 bases left between them. Germline V lookup: CDR1 SNHLY, CDR2 FYNNEI. CDR3 residues: CASSGNWGGGNTEAFF. Here the CDR3 DNA reads TGTGCCAGCAGTGGGAACTGGGGGGGTGGGAACACTGAAGCTTTCTTT. Full variable domain (outside the CDR3, taken from reference TRBV2 and TRBJ1-1): EPEVTQTPSHQVTQMGQEVILRCVPISNHLYFYWYRQILGQKVEFLVSFYNNEISEKSEIFDDQFSVERPDGSNFTLKIRSTKLEDSAMYFCASSGNWGGGNTEAFFGQGTRLTVV.

This clone appeared a few times. The V gene is TRBV9, the J gene TRBJ1-1; 11 positions match TRBD1. J was trimmed by 4 bases and V by 3 bases; bases with no gene match: 5. This CDR3 spans 15 amino acids. From germline, CDR1 is SGDLS and CDR2 YYNGEE. The CDR3 reads CASSAKGTGGTEAFF. The CDR3 nucleotides read TGTGCCAGCAGCGCGAAAGGGACAGGGGGCACTGAAGCTTTCTTT. Filled out from reference TRBV9 and TRBJ1-1, the complete variable domain reads DSGVTQTPKHLITATGQRVTLRCSPRSGDLSVYWYQQSLDQGLQFLIQYYNGEERAKGNILERFSAQQFPDLHSELNLSSLELGDSALYFCASSAKGTGGTEAFFGQGTRLTVV.

The V gene is TRBV5-1, the J gene TRBJ2-5; 14 nucleotides agree with TRBD2. The CDR3 is 16 residues long. V lost 4 bases and J lost 5; bases outside the gene matches: 7. The germline CDR1 and CDR2 sequences are SGHRS and YFSETQ. The CDR3: CASSLTSGGARETQYF. Here the CDR3 DNA reads TGCGCCAGCAGCCTGACTAGCGGGGGGGCCCGTGAGACCCAGTACTTC. The entire variable domain, with the rest obtained from reference TRBV5-1 and TRBJ2-5, is as follows: KAGVTQTPRYLIKTRGQQVTLSCSPISGHRSVSWYQQTPGQGLQFLFEYFSETQRNKGNFPGRFSGRQFSNSRSEMNVSTLELGDSALYLCASSLTSGGARETQYFGPGTRLLVL.

This clone appeared a single time. The J gene is TRBJ1-5, the V gene TRBV19; possible D gene TRBD1, 6 bases. Germline-derived CDR1 and CDR2 are LNHDA and SQIVND (reference sequence). The CDR3 length is 15 residues. V lost 6 bases, J lost 0 bases, and 12 bases lay in between. DNA for the CDR3: TGTGCCAGTAGGACAACAGGGAATAGCAATCAGCCCCAGCATTTT. This gives the protein CASRTTGNSNQPQHF.

J is TRBJ1-1 and V is TRBV28; a weak D match, TRBD1 (6 bases). There are 17 residues in the CDR3. Germline V gene sequence: CDR1 MDHEN, CDR2 SYDVKM. The V end lost 7 bases, the J end lost 0 bases, and 21 bases lay between the germline ends. The CDR3 sequence: CASNRAGVGVVNTEAFF. DNA of the CDR3: TGTGCCAGCAATCGGGCAGGGGTAGGGGTGGTGAACACTGAAGCTTTCTTT. The full variable domain, rest sourced from reference TRBV28 and TRBJ1-1, is DVKVTQSSRYLVKRTGEKVFLECVQDMDHENMFWYRQDPGLGLRLIYFSYDVKMKEKGDIPEGYSVSREKKERFSLILESASTNQTSMYLCASNRAGVGVVNTEAFFGQGTRLTVV.

The chain carries TRBV9 and TRBJ2-7; 7 positions match TRBD1. With V trimmed by 3 bases and J by 5 bases, 2 bases remained unmatched. The germline CDR1 and CDR2 sequences are SGDLS and YYNGEE. This CDR3 region has 12 residues. Here the CDR3 DNA reads TGTGCCAGCAGCGGGACAGGCCACGAGCAGTACTTC. Its translation: CASSGTGHEQYF.

This chain uses TRBV9 with TRBJ2-1, with 11 bases lining up with TRBD1. This CDR3 is built from 15 residues. Per germline, CDR1 SGDLS and CDR2 YYNGEE. J was trimmed by 5 bases and V by 3 bases; bases with no gene match: 4. CDR3 amino acids: CASSDRTGGHNEQFF. The CDR3 DNA sequence: TGTGCCAGCAGCGACCGGACAGGGGGCCACAATGAGCAGTTCTTC.

This clone was observed many times. The rearrangement uses TRBV28 and TRBJ1-2; TRBD1 agrees at 8 bases. Unmatched junction bases numbered 4, after V lost 2 bases and J lost 8 bases. This CDR3 has 13 amino acids. CDR1 and CDR2 from the germline V gene are MDHEN and SYDVKM. CDR3 residues: CASSLQDRDGYTF. CDR3 nucleotides: TGTGCCAGCAGTTTACAGGACAGGGACGGCTACACCTTC.

The rearrangement links TRBV7-2 to TRBJ2-5; TRBD2 might be the D (6 bases). The germline V and J ends were trimmed by 5 bases and 7 bases, with 14 bases remaining between them. Per germline, CDR1 SGHTA and CDR2 FQGNSA. The CDR3 extends over 13 amino acids. The CDR3 sequence is CASSTQAAGTQYF. CDR3 bases: TGTGCCAGCAGCACCCAAGCAGCGGGGACCCAGTACTTC. The whole variable domain, filled in from reference TRBV7-2 and TRBJ2-5, reads GAGVSQSPSNKVTEKGKDVELRCDPISGHTALYWYRQSLGQGLEFLIYFQGNSAPDKSGLPSDRFSAERTGGSVSTLTIQRTQQEDSAVYLCASSTQAAGTQYFGPGTRLLVL.

V and J are TRBV7-9 and TRBJ2-2; D gene ambiguous. This CDR3 has 13 amino acids. CDR1 SEHNR and CDR2 FQNEAQ come from the germline V gene (reference sequence). The V end was cut by 5 bases, the J end by 6 bases, with 10 bases between. The DNA for the CDR3 is TGTGCCAGCAGCCCGCCGGTGTCCGGGGAGCTGTTTTTT. It specifies CASSPPVSGELFF.